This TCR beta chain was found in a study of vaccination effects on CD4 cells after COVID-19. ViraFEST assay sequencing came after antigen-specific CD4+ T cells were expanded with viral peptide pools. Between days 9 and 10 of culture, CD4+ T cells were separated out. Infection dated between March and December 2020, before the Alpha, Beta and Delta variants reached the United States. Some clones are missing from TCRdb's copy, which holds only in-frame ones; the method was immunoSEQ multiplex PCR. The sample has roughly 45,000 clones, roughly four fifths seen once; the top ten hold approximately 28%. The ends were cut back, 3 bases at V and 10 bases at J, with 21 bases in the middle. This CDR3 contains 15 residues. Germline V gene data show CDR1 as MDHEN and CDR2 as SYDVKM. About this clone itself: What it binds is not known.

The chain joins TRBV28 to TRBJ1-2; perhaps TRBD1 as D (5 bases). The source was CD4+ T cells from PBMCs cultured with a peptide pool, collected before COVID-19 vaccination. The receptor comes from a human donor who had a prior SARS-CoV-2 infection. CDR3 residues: CASSLGVGAINVYTF. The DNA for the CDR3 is TGTGCCAGCAGTTTGGGGGTGGGTGCGATTAATGTCTACACCTTC.